This T cell receptor beta chain was recorded in a study of T cell responses to AZD1222 COVID-19 vaccine. Whole-study findings and limits: Sampling that yielded the repertoires occurred only after the peak T cell response.

For this clone: Its specificity is not known.

TCRdb keeps only in-frame clones here, not all; method: immunoSEQ multiplex PCR. Counted here are some 160,000 clones, around 94% occurring once; the ten biggest clones make up about 0.9%. The specimen was peripheral blood, collected on day 0 of AZD1222 vaccination. The TCR originated in an adult in good health.

The CDR3 nucleotides read TGTGCCTGGACCAATGGACAGCTTCTAGCCAAAAACATTCAGTACTTC. Its translation is CAWTNGQLLAKNIQYF. The chain recombines TRBV30 with TRBJ2-4; TRBD1 might be the D (6 bases). The CDR3 has 16 residues. Germline CDR1 reads GTSNPN; CDR2 reads SVGIG (reference sequence). V gave up 4 bases and J gave up 0 bases, with 16 bases separating them.